This T cell receptor beta chain was observed in a study of T cell responses to AZD1222 COVID-19 vaccine. Sequencing used immunoSEQ multiplex PCR; TCRdb keeps in-frame clones, though not all of them. Of more than 70,000 clones listed, 70% to 90% are singletons. The clonotype originates from an adult in good health. The source was peripheral blood, collected on day 0 of AZD1222 vaccination.

The CDR3 loop reads CASSERTGGGYGYTF. CDR3 sequence (DNA): TGTGCCAGCAGCGAACGGACAGGGGGCGGCTATGGCTACACCTTC. The rearrangement uses TRBV7-6 and TRBJ1-2; 11 positions match TRBD1. CDR1 is SGHVS, CDR2 FNYEAQ, per germline. With V trimmed by 5 bases and J by 4 bases, 6 bases remained unmatched. CDR3 length: 15 residues.